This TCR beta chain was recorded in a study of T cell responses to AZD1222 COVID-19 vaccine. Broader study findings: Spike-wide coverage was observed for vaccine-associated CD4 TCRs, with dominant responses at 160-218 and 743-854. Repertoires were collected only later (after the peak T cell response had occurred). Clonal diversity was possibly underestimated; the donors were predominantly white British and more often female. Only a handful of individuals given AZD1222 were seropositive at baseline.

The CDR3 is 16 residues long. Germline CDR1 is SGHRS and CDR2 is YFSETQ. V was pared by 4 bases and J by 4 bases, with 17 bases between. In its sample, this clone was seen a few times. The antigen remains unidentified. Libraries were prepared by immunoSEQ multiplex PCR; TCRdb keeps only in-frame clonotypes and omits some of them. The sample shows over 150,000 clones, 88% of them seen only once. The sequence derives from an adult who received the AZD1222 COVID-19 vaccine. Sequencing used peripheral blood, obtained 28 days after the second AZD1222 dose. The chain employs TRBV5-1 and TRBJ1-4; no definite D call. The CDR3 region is CASSPYREGINEKLFF. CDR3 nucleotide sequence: TGCGCCAGCAGCCCGTACCGGGAAGGGATTAATGAAAAACTGTTTTTT.